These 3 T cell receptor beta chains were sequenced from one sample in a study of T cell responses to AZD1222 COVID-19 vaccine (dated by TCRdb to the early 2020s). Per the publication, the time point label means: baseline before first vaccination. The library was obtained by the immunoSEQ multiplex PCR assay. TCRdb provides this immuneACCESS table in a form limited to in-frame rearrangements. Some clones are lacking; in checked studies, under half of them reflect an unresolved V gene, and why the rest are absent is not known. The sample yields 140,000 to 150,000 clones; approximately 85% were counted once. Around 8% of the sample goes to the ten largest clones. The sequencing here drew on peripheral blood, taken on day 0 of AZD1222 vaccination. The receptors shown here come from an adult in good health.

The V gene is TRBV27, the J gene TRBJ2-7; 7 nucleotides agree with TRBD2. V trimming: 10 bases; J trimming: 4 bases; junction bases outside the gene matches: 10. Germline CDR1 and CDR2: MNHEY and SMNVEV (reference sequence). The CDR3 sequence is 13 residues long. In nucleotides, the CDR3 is TGTGCCACCAGGTGGGAGGGTGGTTACGAGCAGTACTTC. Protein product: CATRWEGGYEQYF.

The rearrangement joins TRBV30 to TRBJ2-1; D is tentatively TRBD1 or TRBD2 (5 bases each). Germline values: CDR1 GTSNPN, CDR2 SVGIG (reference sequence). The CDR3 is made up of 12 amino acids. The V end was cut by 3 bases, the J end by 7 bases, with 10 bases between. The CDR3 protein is CAWRDEGNEQFF. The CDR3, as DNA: TGTGCCTGGAGGGACGAGGGGAATGAGCAGTTCTTC.

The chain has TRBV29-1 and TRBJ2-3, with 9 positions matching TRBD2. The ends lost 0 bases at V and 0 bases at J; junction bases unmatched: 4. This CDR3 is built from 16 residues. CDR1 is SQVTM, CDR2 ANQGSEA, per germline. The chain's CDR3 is CSVEDTGLASTDTQYF. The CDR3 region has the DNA TGCAGCGTTGAAGATACGGGACTAGCCAGCACAGATACGCAGTATTTT.